Detailed here is one TCR beta chain. Its antigen remains unknown. These data come from a study of beta chain features in type 1 diabetes. Study-level findings and limits: TCRB CDR3s from Type 1 diabetes patients were moderately but significantly shorter in all four CD4+ subsets.

Germline V gene lookup returns CDR1 SGDLS and CDR2 YYNGEE. This CDR3 has 15 amino acids. Between the trimmed V and J ends, which lost 0 bases and 4 bases, there was a span of 11 bases. Expressed TCRB transcripts were sequenced, since all the RNA that had been isolated was reverse transcribed. This table comes from immunoSEQ multiplex PCR, and its TCRdb copy is limited to in-frame clones, with some not included. Among approximately 170,000 clones listed, 6.5% to 9.5% were seen once. The sequenced sample was central memory CD4+ T cells from blood. The chain uses TRBV9 and TRBJ1-5; D not certain. The clonotype originates from a woman between 40 and 55 years old with type 1 diabetes. The CDR3 here is CASSVDGWENQPQHF. The CDR3 bases are TGTGCCAGCAGCGTAGATGGGTGGGAGAATCAGCCCCAGCATTTT. The variable domain in full, with the rest retrieved from reference TRBV9 and TRBJ1-5, is DSGVTQTPKHLITATGQRVTLRCSPRSGDLSVYWYQQSLDQGLQFLIQYYNGEERAKGNILERFSAQQFPDLHSELNLSSLELGDSALYFCASSVDGWENQPQHFGDGTRLSIL.